This T cell receptor beta chain was recorded in a study of cytomegalovirus exposure and HLA in healthy donors. V was pared by 3 bases and J by 2 bases, with 10 bases between. Germline V CDR1 and CDR2: SEHNR, FQNEAQ (reference sequence). CDR3 length: 14 residues. The PCR made use of 60 Vbeta and 13 Jbeta primers. Libraries were prepared by immunoSEQ multiplex PCR; TCRdb keeps only in-frame clonotypes and omits some of them. The data show about 90,000 clones, roughly 80% seen once. This rearrangement joins TRBV7-9 to TRBJ1-2, with D maybe TRBD1 (5 bases). This TCR was sampled from a man younger than 30 in good health and CMV-seronegative. The sample taken for sequencing was PBMCs. In nucleotides, the CDR3 is TGTGCCAGCAGCTTGGCCGACAGAAACTATGGCTACACCTTC. It is translated as CASSLADRNYGYTF.